The T cell receptor (beta chain) under discussion was sequenced for a study of cytomegalovirus exposure and HLA in healthy donors. The PCR made use of 60 Vbeta and 13 Jbeta primers. Only in-frame clones appear in the TCRdb table, and some are missing; sequencing was by immunoSEQ multiplex PCR. Among 90,000 to 110,000 clones, roughly 79% were seen once, and the ten largest hold roughly 8%. Germline-derived CDR1 and CDR2 are LNHDA and SQIVND (reference sequence). This CDR3 comprises 13 residues. Between the trimmed V and J ends, which lost 3 bases and 4 bases, there was a span of 9 bases. Study-wide findings and caveats: Researchers counted around 150 TCR beta chains as cytomegalovirus-associated. Sequencing probably produced one cluster of sequence variants that were highly shared.

Of note for this clone: The antigen is undetermined.

The specimen was PBMCs. The TCR comes from a woman aged 45-65 years in good health and CMV-seropositive. This chain uses TRBV19 with TRBJ1-2; a weak D match, TRBD1 (5 bases). CDR3 sequence reads: CASSIGAAYGYTF. The CDR3 nucleotides read TGTGCCAGTAGTATTGGGGCAGCCTATGGCTACACCTTC.